A selection of T cell receptor beta chains follows, all from one sample in a study of identical twins. In TCRdb, the 5' RACE reads were re-called with MiXCR into one record per CDR3 protein. This sample has hundreds of thousands of distinct CDR3 sequences, with roughly 20% found just once. This sample was shared with a second study, whose subject was T cells expressing NK-cell markers.

The specimen sequenced was PBMCs. The receptor set was obtained from a woman aged 18-29 years in good health. The CDR3 runs from the conserved cysteine through the conserved F or W. Fields, in order: V gene, D gene, clone size, J gene, CDR3 DNA, CDR3 protein. D genes are given only for firm matches. Some rows have no size entry. The others give once, few or many, or a class for an expanded clone.

>TRBV3-1|TRBD2|.|TRBJ2-1
TGTGCCAGCAGCCAAGCACCTGGGCCGAGGGGTAGCGGGGGGGTTGGGCAGTTCTTC
CASSQAPGPRGSGGVGQFF
>TRBV12-3/TRBV12-4|TRBD2|.|TRBJ2-1
TGTGCCAGCAGTCCGGGGCCTAGCGGGAGGGTAGAGCAGTTCTTC
CASSPGPSGRVEQFF
>TRBV25-1|TRBD2|many|TRBJ2-3
TGTGCCAGCAGTGAGACTAGCGGGGGGTATTGGGGCACAGATACGCAGTATTTT
CASSETSGGYWGTDTQYF
>TRBV10-1|TRBD1|.|TRBJ1-1
TGCGCCAGCAGGTTTGACAGGGGGTCCACTGAAGCTTTCTTT
CASRFDRGSTEAFF
>TRBV20-1|TRBD1|.|TRBJ1-3
TGCAGTGCTAGGACAGGGGGCCTTGGAAACACCATATATTTT
CSARTGGLGNTIYF
>TRBV29-1|.|few|TRBJ2-1
TGCAGCGTTGGGTGGAGGGTCGTCGTTCGGAATGAGCAGTTCTTC
CSVGWRVVVRNEQFF
>TRBV5-1|TRBD2|.|TRBJ2-3
TGCGCCAGCCATAGGGCGGGAGGATTCCTCCGCACAGATACGCAGTATTTT
CASHRAGGFLRTDTQYF
>TRBV11-3|TRBD1|.|TRBJ2-7
TGTGCCAGCAGCCCCCCCGCCGGGACAGGGGGTACCTACGAGCAGTACTTC
CASSPPAGTGGTYEQYF
>TRBV11-2|.|.|TRBJ2-3
TGTGCCAGCAGCTTCCACCATACGCAGTATTTT
CASSFHHTQYF
>TRBV13|TRBD2|few|TRBJ2-5
TGTGCCAGCAGCCCCGGGGGGGCCTTCGAGACCCAGTACTTC
CASSPGGAFETQYF
>TRBV15|.|few|TRBJ2-5
TGTGCCACCAGCATCCAGCCAGCCGAAGAGACCCAGTACTTC
CATSIQPAEETQYF
>TRBV25-1|TRBD1|.|TRBJ2-7
TGTGCCAGCAGTAGACAGGGTAGTGGGAACGAGCAGTACTTC
CASSRQGSGNEQYF
>TRBV12-3/TRBV12-4|TRBD2|.|TRBJ2-7
TGTGCCAGCAGTACACTTAGACTAGCGGGGGGCTACGAGCAGTACTTC
CASSTLRLAGGYEQYF
>TRBV7-9|.|.|TRBJ2-3
TGTGCCAGCAGCTTAAATGGCCAACTCACAGATACGCAGTATTTT
CASSLNGQLTDTQYF
>TRBV10-2|.|.|TRBJ2-5
TGCGCCAGCGCCGGGACTGAAGAGACCCAGTACTTC
CASAGTEETQYF
>TRBV20-1|TRBD2|.|TRBJ2-3
TGCAGTGCTGACCGGCGGGGGTCGGCAGATACGCAGTATTTT
CSADRRGSADTQYF
>TRBV9|.|few|TRBJ1-5
TGTGCCAGCAGCGTAACAGGAGAGAGCCAGCCCCAGCATTTT
CASSVTGESQPQHF
>TRBV7-2|.|.|TRBJ1-2
TGTGCCAGCAGCTTAGTCCGGGGACCCTCTAGTGGCTACACCTTC
CASSLVRGPSSGYTF
>TRBV12-3/TRBV12-4|TRBD2|.|TRBJ2-7
TGTGCCAGCAGTTTGGATGGACTAGCGGGGGGCGCCTCTTACTTC
CASSLDGLAGGASYF
>TRBV20-1|.|few|TRBJ1-1
TGCAGTGCTAGAGTGGCGGCAGGCCGAGCTTTCTTT
CSARVAAGRAFF
>TRBV11-2|.|.|TRBJ1-4
TGTGCCAGCAGCTTATATGCAGGGAATGAAAAACTGTTTTTT
CASSLYAGNEKLFF
>TRBV30|.|.|TRBJ2-1
TGTGCCTGGGGTCGGAGGATCGCTGAGCAGTTCTTC
CAWGRRIAEQFF
>TRBV3-1|TRBD2|.|TRBJ2-1
TGTGCCAGCAGTGGGGCTAGCGGAGGGAATGAGCAGTTCTTC
CASSGASGGNEQFF
>TRBV20-1|.|.|TRBJ2-3
TGCAGTGCTAGAGCGAACGGGATCGACACAGATACGCAGTATTTT
CSARANGIDTDTQYF
>TRBV7-9|.|few|TRBJ1-4
TGTGCCAGCAATGAGGGAATTGCAACTAATGAAAAACTGTTTTTT
CASNEGIATNEKLFF
>TRBV27|TRBD2|few|TRBJ2-5
TGTGCCAGCAAGTCTAGCGGGTTTCAAGAGACCCAGTACTTC
CASKSSGFQETQYF
>TRBV2|TRBD2|few|TRBJ2-1
TGTGCCACCAAACCGGGGGGCTCCTACAATGAGCAGTTCTTC
CATKPGGSYNEQFF
>TRBV29-1|.|.|TRBJ2-7
TGCAGCGTAGGGAAGGAGACCGGGCGCGAGCAGTACTTC
CSVGKETGREQYF
>TRBV5-1|.|.|TRBJ2-1
TGCGCCAGCAGCTTGGAATTGGTGGGAAACAATGAGCAGTTCTTC
CASSLELVGNNEQFF
>TRBV7-8|.|.|TRBJ2-7
TGTGCCAGCAGCTTACGGACCCTCTACGAGCAGTACTTC
CASSLRTLYEQYF
>TRBV20-1|.|.|TRBJ2-5
TGCAGTGTTTTAAGGTCCCTCCAAGAGACCCAGTACTTC
CSVLRSLQETQYF
>TRBV5-1|.|few|TRBJ2-5
TGCGCCAGCAGTGCAAACGCCCGGGACCCGAGATGGGAGACCCAGTACTTC
CASSANARDPRWETQYF
>TRBV29-1|TRBD1|.|TRBJ2-3
TGCACCCTCCACAGGGGGCCCCGAGATACGCAGTATTTT
CTLHRGPRDTQYF
>TRBV27|.|few|TRBJ2-2
TGTGCCAGCAGTTTAGTTACCGCCGGGGAGCTGTTTTTT
CASSLVTAGELFF
>TRBV6-5|TRBD1|.|TRBJ1-1
TGTGCCAGCAGTTACTACAGGGGGCACGGGAACACTGAAGCTTTCTTT
CASSYYRGHGNTEAFF
>TRBV10-3|.|few|TRBJ1-6
TGTGCCATCCGGGTTGGTACTTCACCCCTCCACTTT
CAIRVGTSPLHF
>TRBV15|TRBD1|.|TRBJ2-5
TGTGCCACCAGCAGAGATGGGACAGGCCAAGAGACCCAGTACTTC
CATSRDGTGQETQYF
>TRBV4-3|.|many|TRBJ2-4
TGCGCCAGCAGCCAGATAGGATACAACATTCAGTACTTC
CASSQIGYNIQYF
>TRBV3-1|.|.|TRBJ1-1
TGTGCCAGCAGCCCGACTGACAGGACTGAAGCTTTCTTT
CASSPTDRTEAFF
>TRBV5-1|.|once|TRBJ2-3
TGCGCCAGCAGCTTGGTATCGGCTAGCACAGATACGCAGTATTTT
CASSLVSASTDTQYF
>TRBV20-1|TRBD1|.|TRBJ1-2
TGCAGTGCTCGACTACCGGGACAGGGGGCGGGCGGCTACACCTTC
CSARLPGQGAGGYTF
>TRBV7-2|.|.|TRBJ2-4
TGTGCCAGCAGCTTCGCAGGGGTCGGAAACATTCAGTACTTC
CASSFAGVGNIQYF
>TRBV3-1|.|once|TRBJ2-6
TGTGCCAGCAGCCCCAGGGATGGGGCCAACGTCCTGACTTTC
CASSPRDGANVLTF
>TRBV10-3|TRBD2|few|TRBJ2-3
TGTGCCATGAGCCTAGCGGGGGTTGACACAGATACGCAGTATTTT
CAMSLAGVDTDTQYF
>TRBV6-2/TRBV6-3|.|few|TRBJ2-1
TGTGCCAGCAGCCCGAGGAACAATGAGCAGTTCTTC
CASSPRNNEQFF
>TRBV28|.|.|TRBJ1-1
TGTGCCAGCAGTCCACCCAAGGGGCCCCCGTTGGTAAGGGACACTGAAGCTTTCTTT
CASSPPKGPPLVRDTEAFF
>TRBV10-3|.|.|TRBJ1-4
TGTGCCATCAGTGAGTCGTGGGGGAATGAAAAACTGTTTTTT
CAISESWGNEKLFF
>TRBV11-3|.|.|TRBJ2-5
TGTGCCAGCAGCCTAACAGGGAGGTCACAAGAGACCCAGTACTTC
CASSLTGRSQETQYF
>TRBV12-3/TRBV12-4|.|many|TRBJ2-7
TGTGCCAGCAGTTTAGAGTCCCCCTACGAGCAGTACTTC
CASSLESPYEQYF
>TRBV20-1|TRBD2|.|TRBJ2-1
TGCAGTGCTAGAGATTGGGCGGGAGGGGGGAATGAGCAGTTCTTC
CSARDWAGGGNEQFF
>TRBV7-9|TRBD2|few|TRBJ2-1
TGTGCCGGCGGTAGCGGGGCCCTAACCTACAATGAGCAGTTCTTC
CAGGSGALTYNEQFF
>TRBV12-3/TRBV12-4|TRBD2|.|TRBJ2-1
TGTGCCAGCAACCATGTTCTCGGGACTAGCGGTATCTCCTACAATGAGCAGTTCTTC
CASNHVLGTSGISYNEQFF
>TRBV7-2|TRBD2|few|TRBJ2-3
TGTGCCAGCAGCTTAAGGCTAGCGGCCGCAGATACGCAGTATTTT
CASSLRLAAADTQYF
>TRBV6-5|.|.|TRBJ1-2
TGTGCCAGCAGTTACTCGGGCAGGACCCCCTATGGCTACACCTTC
CASSYSGRTPYGYTF
>TRBV5-1|.|few|TRBJ2-7
TGCGCCAGCAGCTTGGTTTTGCGGAAGACCTACGAGCAGTACTTC
CASSLVLRKTYEQYF
>TRBV20-1|.|few|TRBJ1-5
TGCAGTGCTAGAGATGGGCCCGAAGTGCCCCAGCATTTT
CSARDGPEVPQHF